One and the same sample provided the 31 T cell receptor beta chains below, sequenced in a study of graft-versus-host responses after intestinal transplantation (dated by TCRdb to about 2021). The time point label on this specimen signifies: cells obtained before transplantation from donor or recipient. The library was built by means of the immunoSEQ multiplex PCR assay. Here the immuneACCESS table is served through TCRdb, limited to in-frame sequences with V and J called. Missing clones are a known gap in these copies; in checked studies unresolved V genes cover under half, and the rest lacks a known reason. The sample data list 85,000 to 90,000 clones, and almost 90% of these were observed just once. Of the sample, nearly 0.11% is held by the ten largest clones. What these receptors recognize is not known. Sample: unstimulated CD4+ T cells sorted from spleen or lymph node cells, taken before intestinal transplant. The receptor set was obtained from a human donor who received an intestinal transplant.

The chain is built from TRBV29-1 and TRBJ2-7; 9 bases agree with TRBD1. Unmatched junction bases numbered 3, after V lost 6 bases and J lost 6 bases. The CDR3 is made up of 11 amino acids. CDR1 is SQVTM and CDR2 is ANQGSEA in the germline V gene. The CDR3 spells CSVGQGIEQYF. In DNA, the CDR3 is TGCAGCGTCGGACAGGGGATCGAGCAGTACTTC.

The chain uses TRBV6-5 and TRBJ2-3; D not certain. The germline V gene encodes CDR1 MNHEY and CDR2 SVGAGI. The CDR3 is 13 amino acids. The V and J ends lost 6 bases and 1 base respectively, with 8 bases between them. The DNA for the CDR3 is TGTGCCAGCAGCTCCCTAGGCACAGATACGCAGTATTTT. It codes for CASSSLGTDTQYF.

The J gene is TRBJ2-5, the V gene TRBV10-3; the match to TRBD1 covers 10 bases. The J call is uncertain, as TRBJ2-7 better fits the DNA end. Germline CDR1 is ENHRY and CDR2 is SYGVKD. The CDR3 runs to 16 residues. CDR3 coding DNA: TGTGCCATCACTCCACTGGGGACAGGGGAGCCGTACGAGCAGTACTTC. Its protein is CAITPLGTGEPYEQYF.

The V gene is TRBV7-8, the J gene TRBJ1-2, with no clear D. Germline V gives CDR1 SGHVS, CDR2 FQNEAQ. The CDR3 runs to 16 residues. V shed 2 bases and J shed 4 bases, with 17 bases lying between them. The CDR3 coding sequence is TGTGCCAGCAGCTTATCTGAGCCACTACTTAGCTATGGCTACACCTTC. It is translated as CASSLSEPLLSYGYTF.

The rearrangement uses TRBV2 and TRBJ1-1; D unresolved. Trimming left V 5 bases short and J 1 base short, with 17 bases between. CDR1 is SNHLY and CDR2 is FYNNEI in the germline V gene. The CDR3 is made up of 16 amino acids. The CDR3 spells CASSQESLSTNTEAFF. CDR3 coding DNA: TGTGCCAGCAGTCAGGAATCCCTTTCAACGAACACTGAAGCTTTCTTT.

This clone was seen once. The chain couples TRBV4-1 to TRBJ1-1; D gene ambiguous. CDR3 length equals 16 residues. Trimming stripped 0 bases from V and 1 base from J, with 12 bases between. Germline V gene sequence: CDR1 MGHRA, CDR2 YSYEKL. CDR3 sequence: CASSQDTLAGNTEAFF. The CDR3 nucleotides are TGCGCCAGCAGCCAAGATACCCTCGCCGGGAACACTGAAGCTTTCTTT.

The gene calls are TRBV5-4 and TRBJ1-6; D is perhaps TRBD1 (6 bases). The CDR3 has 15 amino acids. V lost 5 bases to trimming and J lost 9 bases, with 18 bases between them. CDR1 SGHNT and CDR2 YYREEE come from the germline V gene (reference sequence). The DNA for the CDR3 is TGTGCCAGCAGTCTACCTACAGGGAGGGGTTCACCCCTCCACTTT. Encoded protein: CASSLPTGRGSPLHF. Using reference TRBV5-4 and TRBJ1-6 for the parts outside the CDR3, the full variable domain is ETGVTQSPTHLIKTRGQQVTLRCSSQSGHNTVSWYQQALGQGPQFIFQYYREEENGRGNFPPRFSGLQFPNYSSELNVNALELDDSALYLCASSLPTGRGSPLHFGNGTRLTVT.

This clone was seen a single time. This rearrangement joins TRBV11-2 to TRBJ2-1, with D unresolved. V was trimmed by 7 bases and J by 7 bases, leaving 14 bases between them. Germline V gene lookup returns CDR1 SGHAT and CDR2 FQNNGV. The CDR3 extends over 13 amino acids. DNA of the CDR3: TGTGCCAGCACCGCCTTAGTTAGAAATGAGCAGTTCTTC. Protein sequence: CASTALVRNEQFF.

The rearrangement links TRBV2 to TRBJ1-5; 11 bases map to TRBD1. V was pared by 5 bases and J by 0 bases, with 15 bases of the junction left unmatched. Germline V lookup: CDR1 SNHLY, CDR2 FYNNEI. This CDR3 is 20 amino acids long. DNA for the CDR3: TGTGCCAGCAGTCTACAACTTCCGGGACAGGGGGTTTATAGCAATCAGCCCCAGCATTTT. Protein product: CASSLQLPGQGVYSNQPQHF.

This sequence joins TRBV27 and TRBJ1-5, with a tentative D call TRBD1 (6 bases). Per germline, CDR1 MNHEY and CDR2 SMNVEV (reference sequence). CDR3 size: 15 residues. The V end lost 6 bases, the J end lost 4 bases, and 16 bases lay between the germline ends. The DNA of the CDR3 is TGTGCCAGCAGCCCCGGACAGTATGCTAATCAGCCCCAGCATTTT. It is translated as CASSPGQYANQPQHF.

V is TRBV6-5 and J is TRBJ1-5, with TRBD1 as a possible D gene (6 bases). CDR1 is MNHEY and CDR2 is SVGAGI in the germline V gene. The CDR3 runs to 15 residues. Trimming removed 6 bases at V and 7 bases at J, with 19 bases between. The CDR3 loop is CASRGRGGSGQPQHF. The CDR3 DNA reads TGTGCCAGCAGAGGAAGAGGGGGAAGTGGACAGCCCCAGCATTTT.

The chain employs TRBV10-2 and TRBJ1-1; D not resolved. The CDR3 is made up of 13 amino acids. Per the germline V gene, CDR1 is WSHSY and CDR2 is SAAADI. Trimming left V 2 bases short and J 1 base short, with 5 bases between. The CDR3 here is CASSELRNTEAFF. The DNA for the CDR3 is TGCGCCAGCAGTGAGCTCAGGAACACTGAAGCTTTCTTT.

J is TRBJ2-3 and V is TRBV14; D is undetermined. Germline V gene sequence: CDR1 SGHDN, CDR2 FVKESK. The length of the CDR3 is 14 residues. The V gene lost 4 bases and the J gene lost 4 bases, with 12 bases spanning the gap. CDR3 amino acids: CASSPPYQSDTQYF. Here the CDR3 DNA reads TGTGCCAGCAGCCCCCCCTATCAATCAGATACGCAGTATTTT. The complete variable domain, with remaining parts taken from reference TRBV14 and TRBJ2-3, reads EAGVTQFPSHSVIEKGQTVTLRCDPISGHDNLYWYRRVMGKEIKFLLHFVKESKQDESGMPNNRFLAERTGGTYSTLKVQPAELEDSGVYFCASSPPYQSDTQYFGPGTRLTVL.

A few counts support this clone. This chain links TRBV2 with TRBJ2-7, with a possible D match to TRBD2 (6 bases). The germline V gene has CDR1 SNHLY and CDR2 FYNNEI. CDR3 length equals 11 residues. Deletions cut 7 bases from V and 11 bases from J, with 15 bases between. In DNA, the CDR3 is TGTGCCAGCAATCGGGAAGGAGGGGAGTACTTC. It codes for CASNREGGEYF. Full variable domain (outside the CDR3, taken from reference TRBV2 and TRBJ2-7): EPEVTQTPSHQVTQMGQEVILRCVPISNHLYFYWYRQILGQKVEFLVSFYNNEISEKSEIFDDQFSVERPDGSNFTLKIRSTKLEDSAMYFCASNREGGEYFGPGTRLTVT.

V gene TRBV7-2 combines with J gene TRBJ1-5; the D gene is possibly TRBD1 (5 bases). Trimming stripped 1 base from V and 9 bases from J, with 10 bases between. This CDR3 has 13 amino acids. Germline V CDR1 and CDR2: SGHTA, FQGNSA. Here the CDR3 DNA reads TGTGCCAGCAGCTTAGACAGGCGCGGGCCCCAGCATTTT. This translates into CASSLDRRGPQHF.

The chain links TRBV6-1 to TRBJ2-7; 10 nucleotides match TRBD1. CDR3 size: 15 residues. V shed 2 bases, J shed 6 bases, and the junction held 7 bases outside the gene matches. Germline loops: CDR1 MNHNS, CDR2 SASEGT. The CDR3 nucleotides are TGTGCCAGCAGTGAAAGGACAGGGGGATTTGGCGAGCAGTACTTC. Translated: CASSERTGGFGEQYF.

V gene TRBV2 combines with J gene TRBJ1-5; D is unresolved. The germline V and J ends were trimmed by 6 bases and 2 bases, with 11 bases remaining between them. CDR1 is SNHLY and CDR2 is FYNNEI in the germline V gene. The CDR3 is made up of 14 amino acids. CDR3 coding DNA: TGTGCCAGCAGGGGCTTCTTTGGCAATCAGCCCCAGCATTTT. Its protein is CASRGFFGNQPQHF.

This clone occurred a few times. The CDR3 DNA reads as TGTGCCAGCAGTGCCATGGGGGGTAGCTCCTACAATGAGCAGTTCTTC. Protein sequence: CASSAMGGSSYNEQFF. The chain has TRBV9 and TRBJ2-1; D possibly corresponds to TRBD2 (6 bases). V lost 5 bases, J lost 0 bases, and 15 bases lay in between. The CDR3 is made up of 16 amino acids. CDR1 and CDR2 from the germline V gene are SGDLS and YYNGEE.

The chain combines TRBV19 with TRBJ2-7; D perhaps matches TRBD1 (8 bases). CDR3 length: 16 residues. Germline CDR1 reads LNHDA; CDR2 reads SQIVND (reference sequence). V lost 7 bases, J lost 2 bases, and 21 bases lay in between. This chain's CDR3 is CASTREGDRYTYEQYF. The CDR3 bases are TGTGCCAGTACGAGGGAGGGGGACAGGTATACCTACGAGCAGTACTTC.

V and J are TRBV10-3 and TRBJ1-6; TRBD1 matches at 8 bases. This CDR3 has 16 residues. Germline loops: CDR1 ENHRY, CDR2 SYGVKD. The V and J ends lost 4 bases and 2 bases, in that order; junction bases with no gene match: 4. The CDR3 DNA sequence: TGTGCCATCAGTGGCCAGGGGGCAACCTATAATTCACCCCTCCACTTT. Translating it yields CAISGQGATYNSPLHF.

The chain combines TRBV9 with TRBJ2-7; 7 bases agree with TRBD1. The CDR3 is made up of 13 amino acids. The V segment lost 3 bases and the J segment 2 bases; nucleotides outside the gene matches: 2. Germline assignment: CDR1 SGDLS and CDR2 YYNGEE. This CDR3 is CASSAGQAYEQYF. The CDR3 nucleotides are TGTGCCAGCAGCGCAGGACAGGCCTACGAGCAGTACTTC.

The CDR3 here is CASSVDGGSGNTIYF. As DNA, the CDR3 is TGTGCCAGCAGCGTAGACGGGGGATCTGGAAACACCATATATTTT. The V and J genes are TRBV9 and TRBJ1-3, with D tentatively TRBD1 (5 bases). Trimming took off 0 bases at V and 1 base at J, with 8 bases between the two ends. Per germline, CDR1 SGDLS and CDR2 YYNGEE. The CDR3 loop spans 15 amino acids.

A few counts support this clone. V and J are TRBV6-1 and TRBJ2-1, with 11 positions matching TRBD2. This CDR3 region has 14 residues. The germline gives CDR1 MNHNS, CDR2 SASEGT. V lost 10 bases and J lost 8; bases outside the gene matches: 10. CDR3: CATRSGGAGDEQFF. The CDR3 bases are TGTGCCACCCGTAGCGGGGGGGCGGGGGATGAGCAGTTCTTC.

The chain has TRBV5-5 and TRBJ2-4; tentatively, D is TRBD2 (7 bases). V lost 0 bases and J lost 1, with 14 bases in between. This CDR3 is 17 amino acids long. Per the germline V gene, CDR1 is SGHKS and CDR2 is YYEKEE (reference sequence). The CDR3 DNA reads TGTGCCAGCAGCTTGGAGGGGGGGCGTATGGCCAAAAACATTCAGTACTTC. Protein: CASSLEGGRMAKNIQYF.

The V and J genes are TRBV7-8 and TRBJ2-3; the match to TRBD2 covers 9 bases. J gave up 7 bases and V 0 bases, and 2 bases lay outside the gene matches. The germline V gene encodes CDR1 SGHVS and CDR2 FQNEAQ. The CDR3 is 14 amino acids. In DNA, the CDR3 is TGTGCCAGCAGCTTAGCGACTAGCGGTAATACGCAGTATTTT. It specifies CASSLATSGNTQYF.

CDR3 in amino acids: CATRDPWQETQYF. As DNA, the CDR3 is TGTGCCACGCGGGACCCGTGGCAAGAGACCCAGTACTTC. The genes are TRBV9 and TRBJ2-5, with D tentatively TRBD2 (6 bases). Germline V lookup: CDR1 SGDLS, CDR2 YYNGEE. V dropped 9 bases and J dropped 2 bases, with 14 bases sitting between them. CDR3 length: 13 residues.

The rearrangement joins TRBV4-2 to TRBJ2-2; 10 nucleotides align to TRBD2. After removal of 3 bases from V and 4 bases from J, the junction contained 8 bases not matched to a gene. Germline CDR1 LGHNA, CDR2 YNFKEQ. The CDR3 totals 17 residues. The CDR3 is CASSQATSGEGTGELFF. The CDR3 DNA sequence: TGTGCCAGCAGCCAGGCCACTAGCGGGGAGGGCACCGGGGAGCTGTTTTTT.

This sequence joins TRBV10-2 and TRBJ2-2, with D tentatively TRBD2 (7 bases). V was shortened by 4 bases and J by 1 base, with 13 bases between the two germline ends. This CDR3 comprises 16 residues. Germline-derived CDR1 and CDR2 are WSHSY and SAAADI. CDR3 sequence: CASSAKGGLNTGELFF. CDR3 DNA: TGCGCCAGCAGTGCCAAGGGGGGGCTGAACACCGGGGAGCTGTTTTTT.

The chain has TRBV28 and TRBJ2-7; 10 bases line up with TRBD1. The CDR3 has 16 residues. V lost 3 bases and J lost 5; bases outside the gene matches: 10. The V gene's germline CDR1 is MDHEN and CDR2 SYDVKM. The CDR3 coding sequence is TGTGCCAGCAGTTTGTTCGGTCGGGACAGGGGCCACGAGCAGTACTTC. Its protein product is CASSLFGRDRGHEQYF.

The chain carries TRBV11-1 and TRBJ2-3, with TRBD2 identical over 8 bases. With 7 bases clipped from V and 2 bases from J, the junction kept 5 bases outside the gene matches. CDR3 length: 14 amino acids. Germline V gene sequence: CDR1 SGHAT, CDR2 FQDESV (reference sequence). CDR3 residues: CASNREGYTDTQYF. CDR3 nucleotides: TGTGCCAGCAATCGGGAGGGGTACACAGATACGCAGTATTTT.

CDR3 amino acids: CASNSDRVGGYTF. The CDR3 DNA follows: TGTGCCAGCAACTCGGACAGGGTGGGCGGCTACACCTTC. The V and J genes are TRBV6-5 and TRBJ1-2; 8 bases are shared with TRBD1. With 7 bases clipped from V and 8 bases from J, the junction kept 9 bases outside the gene matches. Germline loops: CDR1 MNHEY, CDR2 SVGAGI. There are 13 residues in the CDR3.